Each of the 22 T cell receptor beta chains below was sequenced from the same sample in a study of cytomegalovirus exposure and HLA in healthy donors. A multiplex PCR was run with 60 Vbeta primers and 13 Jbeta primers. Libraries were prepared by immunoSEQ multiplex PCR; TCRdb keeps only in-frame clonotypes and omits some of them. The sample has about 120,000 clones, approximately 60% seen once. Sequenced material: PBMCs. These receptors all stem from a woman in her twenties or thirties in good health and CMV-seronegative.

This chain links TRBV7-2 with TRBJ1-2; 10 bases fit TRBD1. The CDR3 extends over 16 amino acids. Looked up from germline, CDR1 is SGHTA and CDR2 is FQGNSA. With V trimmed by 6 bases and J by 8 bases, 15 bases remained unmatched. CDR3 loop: CASRPGGTGVYGGYTF. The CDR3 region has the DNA TGTGCCAGCAGACCAGGGGGGACAGGGGTTTACGGCGGCTACACCTTC.

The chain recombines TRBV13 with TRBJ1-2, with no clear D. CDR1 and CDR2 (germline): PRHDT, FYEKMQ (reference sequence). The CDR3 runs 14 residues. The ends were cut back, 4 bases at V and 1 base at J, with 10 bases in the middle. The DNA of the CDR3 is TGTGCCAGCAGCTCCCGACAAGATAACTATGGCTACACCTTC. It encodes CASSSRQDNYGYTF.

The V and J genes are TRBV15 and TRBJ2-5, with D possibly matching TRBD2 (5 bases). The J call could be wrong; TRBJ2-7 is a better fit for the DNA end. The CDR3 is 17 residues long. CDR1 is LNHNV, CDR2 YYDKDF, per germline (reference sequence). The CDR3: CATSRGLARELSYEQYF. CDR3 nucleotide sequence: TGTGCCACCAGCAGAGGCCTTGCGAGGGAGCTCTCCTACGAGCAGTACTTC.

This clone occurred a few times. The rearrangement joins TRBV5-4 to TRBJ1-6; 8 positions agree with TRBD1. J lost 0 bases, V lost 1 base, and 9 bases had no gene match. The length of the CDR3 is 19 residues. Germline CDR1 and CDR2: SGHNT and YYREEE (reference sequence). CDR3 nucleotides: TGTGCCAGCAGCTTGAATCGGCCAGGGGGCCTCTCCTATAATTCACCCCTCCACTTT. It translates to CASSLNRPGGLSYNSPLHF. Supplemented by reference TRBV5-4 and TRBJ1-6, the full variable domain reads ETGVTQSPTHLIKTRGQQVTLRCSSQSGHNTVSWYQQALGQGPQFIFQYYREEENGRGNFPPRFSGLQFPNYSSELNVNALELDDSALYLCASSLNRPGGLSYNSPLHFGNGTRLTVT.

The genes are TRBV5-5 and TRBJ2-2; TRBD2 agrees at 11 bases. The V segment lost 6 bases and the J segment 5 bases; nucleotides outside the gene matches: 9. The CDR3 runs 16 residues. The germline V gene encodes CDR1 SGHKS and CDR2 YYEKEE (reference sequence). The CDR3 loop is CASTDLAGGYTGELFF. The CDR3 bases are TGTGCCAGCACAGACCTAGCGGGAGGTTATACCGGGGAGCTGTTTTTT.

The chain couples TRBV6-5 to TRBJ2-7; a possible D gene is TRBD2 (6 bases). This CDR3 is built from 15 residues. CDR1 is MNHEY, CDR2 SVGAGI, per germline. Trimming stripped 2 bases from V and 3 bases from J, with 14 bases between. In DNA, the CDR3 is TGTGCCAGCAGTTACGAGGCTAGCGAGAACTACGAGCAGTACTTC. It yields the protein CASSYEASENYEQYF.

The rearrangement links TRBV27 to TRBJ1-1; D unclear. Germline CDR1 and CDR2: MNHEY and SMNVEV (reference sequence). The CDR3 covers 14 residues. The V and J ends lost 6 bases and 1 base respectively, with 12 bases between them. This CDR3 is CASRSDGRNTEAFF. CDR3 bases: TGTGCCAGCAGATCTGACGGGAGGAACACTGAAGCTTTCTTT.

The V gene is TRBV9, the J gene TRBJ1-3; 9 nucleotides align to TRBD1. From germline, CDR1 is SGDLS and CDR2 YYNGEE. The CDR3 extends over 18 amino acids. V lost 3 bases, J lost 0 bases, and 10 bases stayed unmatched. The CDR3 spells CASSEGTGTGISGNTIYF. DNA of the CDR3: TGTGCCAGCAGCGAGGGAACCGGGACAGGGATCTCTGGAAACACCATATATTTT.

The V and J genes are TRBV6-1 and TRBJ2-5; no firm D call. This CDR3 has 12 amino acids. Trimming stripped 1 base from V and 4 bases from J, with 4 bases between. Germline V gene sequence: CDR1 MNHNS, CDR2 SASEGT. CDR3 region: CASSEGGETQYF. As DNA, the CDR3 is TGTGCCAGCAGTGAAGGAGGAGAGACCCAGTACTTC.

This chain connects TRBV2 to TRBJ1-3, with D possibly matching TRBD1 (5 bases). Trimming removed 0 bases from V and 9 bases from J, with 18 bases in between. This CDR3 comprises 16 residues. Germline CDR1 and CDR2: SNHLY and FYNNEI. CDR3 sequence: CASSEAPLSVGGTIYF. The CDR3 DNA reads TGTGCCAGCAGTGAAGCGCCCCTCTCTGTGGGGGGCACCATATATTTT. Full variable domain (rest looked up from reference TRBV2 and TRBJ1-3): EPEVTQTPSHQVTQMGQEVILRCVPISNHLYFYWYRQILGQKVEFLVSFYNNEISEKSEIFDDQFSVERPDGSNFTLKIRSTKLEDSAMYFCASSEAPLSVGGTIYFGEGSWLTVV.

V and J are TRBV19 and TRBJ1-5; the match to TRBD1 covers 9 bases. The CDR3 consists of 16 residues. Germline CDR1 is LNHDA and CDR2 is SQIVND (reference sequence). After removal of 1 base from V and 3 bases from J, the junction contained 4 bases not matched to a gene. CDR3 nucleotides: TGTGCCAGTAGTATAGGACGGGACAGGGTCAATCAGCCCCAGCATTTT. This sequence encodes CASSIGRDRVNQPQHF.

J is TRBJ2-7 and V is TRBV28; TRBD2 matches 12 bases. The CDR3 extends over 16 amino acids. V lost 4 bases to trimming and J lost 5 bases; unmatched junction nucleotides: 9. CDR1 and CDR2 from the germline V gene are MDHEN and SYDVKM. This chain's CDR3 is CASSSLAGGEGNEQYF. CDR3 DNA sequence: TGTGCCAGCAGTTCCCTAGCGGGGGGGGAAGGAAACGAGCAGTACTTC.

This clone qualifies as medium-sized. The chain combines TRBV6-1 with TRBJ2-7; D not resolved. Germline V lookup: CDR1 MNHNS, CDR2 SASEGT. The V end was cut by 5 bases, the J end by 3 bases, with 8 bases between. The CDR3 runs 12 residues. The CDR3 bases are TGTGCCAGCAGTCAAGATAACTACGAGCAGTACTTC. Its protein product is CASSQDNYEQYF.

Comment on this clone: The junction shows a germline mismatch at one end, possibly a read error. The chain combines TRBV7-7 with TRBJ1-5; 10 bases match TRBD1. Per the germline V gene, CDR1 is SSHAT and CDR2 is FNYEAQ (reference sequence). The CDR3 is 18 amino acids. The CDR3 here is CASSQMGQGNGSNQPQHF. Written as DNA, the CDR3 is TGTGCTAGCAGTCAAATGGGACAGGGGAATGGTAGCAATCAGCCCCAGCATTTT.

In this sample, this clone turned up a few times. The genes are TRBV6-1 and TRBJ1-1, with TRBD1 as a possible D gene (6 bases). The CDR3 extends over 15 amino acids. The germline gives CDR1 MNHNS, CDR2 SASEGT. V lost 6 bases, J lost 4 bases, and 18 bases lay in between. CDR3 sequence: CASRQQGGGFTEAFF. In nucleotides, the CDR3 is TGTGCCAGCAGACAACAGGGCGGAGGATTCACTGAAGCTTTCTTT.

Here the CDR3 DNA reads TGTGCCACCAGCAGAGAGTGGGGGGGCGCCCGGGAGACCCAGTACTTC. It codes for CATSREWGGARETQYF. The chain joins TRBV15 to TRBJ2-5; perhaps TRBD2 as D (7 bases). This CDR3 is built from 16 residues. The germline CDR1 and CDR2 sequences are LNHNV and YYDKDF (reference sequence). Trimming pared 0 bases from V and 5 bases from J, leaving 16 bases between. Full variable domain (outside the CDR3, taken from reference TRBV15 and TRBJ2-5): DAMVIQNPRYQVTQFGKPVTLSCSQTLNHNVMYWYQQKSSQAPKLLFHYYDKDFNNEADTPDNFQSRRPNTSFCFLDIRSPGLGDTAMYLCATSREWGGARETQYFGPGTRLLVL.

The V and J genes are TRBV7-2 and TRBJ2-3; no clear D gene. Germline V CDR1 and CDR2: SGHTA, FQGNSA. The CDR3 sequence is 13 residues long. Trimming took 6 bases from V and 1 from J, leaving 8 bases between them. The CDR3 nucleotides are TGTGCCAGCAGGGCCGCGGGCACAGATACGCAGTATTTT. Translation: CASRAAGTDTQYF.

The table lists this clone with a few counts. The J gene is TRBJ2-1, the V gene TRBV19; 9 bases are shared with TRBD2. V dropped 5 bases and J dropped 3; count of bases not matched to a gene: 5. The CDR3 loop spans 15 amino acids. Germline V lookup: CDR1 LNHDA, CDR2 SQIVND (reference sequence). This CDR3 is CASSPSGEGYNEQFF. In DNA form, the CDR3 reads TGTGCCAGTAGTCCTAGCGGGGAGGGCTACAATGAGCAGTTCTTC.

Here the CDR3 DNA reads TGTGCCACATATAACCGGGACAGACCCTACGAGCAGTACTTC. As protein: CATYNRDRPYEQYF. The V gene is TRBV5-8, the J gene TRBJ2-7, with 7 nucleotides matching TRBD1. Germline loops: CDR1 SGHTS, CDR2 YDEGEE. CDR3 size: 14 residues. Germline trimming cut 9 bases from V and 2 bases from J; bases unmatched to any gene: 11.

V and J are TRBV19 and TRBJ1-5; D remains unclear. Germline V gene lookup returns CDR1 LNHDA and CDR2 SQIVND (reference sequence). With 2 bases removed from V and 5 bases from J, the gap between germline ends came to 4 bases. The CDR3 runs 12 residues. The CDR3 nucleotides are TGTGCCAGTAGTATACCCTATCAGCCCCAGCATTTT. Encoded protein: CASSIPYQPQHF.

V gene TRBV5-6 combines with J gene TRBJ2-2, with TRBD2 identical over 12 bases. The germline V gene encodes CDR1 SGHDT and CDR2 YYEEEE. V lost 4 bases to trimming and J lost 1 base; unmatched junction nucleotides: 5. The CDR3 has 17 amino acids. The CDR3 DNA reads TGTGCCAGCAGCCGAGGGACTAGCGGGTGGAACACCGGGGAGCTGTTTTTT. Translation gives CASSRGTSGWNTGELFF.

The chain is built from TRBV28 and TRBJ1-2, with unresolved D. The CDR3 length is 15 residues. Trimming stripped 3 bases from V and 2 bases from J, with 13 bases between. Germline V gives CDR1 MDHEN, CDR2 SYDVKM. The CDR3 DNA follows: TGTGCCAGCAGTTTTGCCCTGCAAGAGAACTATGGCTACACCTTC. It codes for CASSFALQENYGYTF.